These 6 T cell receptor beta chains came from one sample sequenced in a study of CD8 T cells in ankylosing spondylitis. MiXCR, run by TCRdb on the 5' RACE reads, gives a single entry per CDR3 protein. Counted here are roughly 260,000 distinct CDR3 sequences, roughly 20% occurring once; the ten biggest clones make up roughly 7.4%. Specimen: blood, either unsorted or a sorted T cell fraction (not recorded which). These TCRs come from a male donor with ankylosing spondylitis or in good health (not recorded which).

This clonotype showed up just a few times. The chain is built from TRBV20-1 and TRBJ1-1; TRBD1 matches 7 bases. Germline lookup yields CDR1 DFQATT and CDR2 SNEGSKA (reference sequence). The length of the CDR3 is 14 residues. V shed 5 bases, J shed 5 bases, and the junction held 11 bases outside the gene matches. The CDR3 protein is CSALLRGTVTEAFF. In nucleotides, the CDR3 is TGCAGTGCTCTCCTTCGCGGGACAGTGACTGAAGCTTTCTTT.

The chain combines TRBV10-2 with TRBJ1-2; 11 bases line up with TRBD1. Looked up from germline, CDR1 is WSHSY and CDR2 is SAAADI. Unmatched junction bases numbered 8, after V lost 4 bases and J lost 7 bases. The CDR3 is 15 amino acids. CDR3 region: CASSGLGTGGLGYTF. The CDR3, as DNA: TGCGCCAGCAGTGGCCTCGGGACAGGGGGTCTTGGCTACACCTTC.

In this sample, this clonotype turned up a few times. The chain links TRBV12-3 or TRBV12-4 to TRBJ1-1, with TRBD1 as a possible D gene (6 bases). The length of the CDR3 is 15 residues. The V and J ends lost 5 bases and 3 bases respectively, with 16 bases between them. The CDR3 DNA is TGTGCCAGCAGTCCAAACAGGGTCGGTGACACTGAAGCTTTCTTT. This codes for CASSPNRVGDTEAFF.

This clonotype was counted between two and nine times. The V and J genes are TRBV20-1 and TRBJ1-4, with TRBD1 as a possible D gene (5 bases). Germline assignment: CDR1 DFQATT and CDR2 SNEGSKA (reference sequence). With 0 bases removed from V and 6 bases from J, the gap between germline ends came to 11 bases. CDR3 length: 14 residues. The CDR3 DNA reads as TGCAGTGCTAGAGAGAGGGGACTTGATGAAAAACTGTTTTTT. Its translation: CSARERGLDEKLFF.

This chain connects TRBV4-2 to TRBJ2-3, with 7 nucleotides matching TRBD2. The ends lost 5 bases at V and 0 bases at J; junction bases unmatched: 5. The germline V gene has CDR1 LGHNA and CDR2 YNFKEQ. The length of the CDR3 is 15 residues. The CDR3 loop reads CASSAGLESTDTQYF. As DNA, the CDR3 is TGTGCCAGCAGCGCAGGACTAGAAAGCACAGATACGCAGTATTTT.

The chain links TRBV20-1 to TRBJ2-7; TRBD1 aligns across 7 bases. The trim removed 2 bases at V and 1 base at J, leaving 2 bases unmatched. Per germline, CDR1 DFQATT and CDR2 SNEGSKA (reference sequence). The CDR3 runs 13 residues. The CDR3 bases are TGCAGTGCTAGAAAGACAGGGTCCTACGAGCAGTACGTC. Translation: CSARKTGSYEQYV.